The 31 T cell receptor beta chains listed next were all sequenced from one sample in a study of T cell responses to AZD1222 COVID-19 vaccine. Only in-frame clones appear in the TCRdb table, and some are missing; sequencing was by immunoSEQ multiplex PCR. This table holds 120,000 or so clones, 90% found once. The material was peripheral blood, obtained on day 0 of MenACWY control vaccination. These receptors were collected from an adult in good health.

The V gene is TRBV5-4, the J gene TRBJ2-2; a weak D match, TRBD2 (7 bases). Germline CDR1 SGHNT, CDR2 YYREEE (reference sequence). The CDR3 consists of 17 residues. Trimming shortened V by 2 bases and J by 1 base, and 15 bases separated the two germline ends. CDR3 in amino acids: CASSFGGGSLNTGELFF. The CDR3 nucleotides read TGTGCCAGCAGCTTTGGCGGGGGCAGCCTGAACACCGGGGAGCTGTTTTTT.

The genes are TRBV24-1 and TRBJ1-2, with 10 nucleotides matching TRBD1. The CDR3 consists of 16 residues. V lost 3 bases and J lost 3; bases outside the gene matches: 6. Germline V gene sequence: CDR1 KGHDR, CDR2 SFDVKD. Here the CDR3 DNA reads TGTGCCACCAGTGATGGGACAGGGGCCCCGGACTATGGCTACACCTTC. Amino acids: CATSDGTGAPDYGYTF.

This chain uses TRBV13 with TRBJ2-1; 7 bases match TRBD1. Germline CDR1 PRHDT, CDR2 FYEKMQ (reference sequence). The CDR3 loop spans 13 amino acids. Trimming cost V 6 bases and J 6 bases; bases outside gene matches: 5. CDR3 region: CASSKTGTNEQFF. In DNA, the CDR3 is TGTGCCAGCAGTAAGACAGGGACCAATGAGCAGTTCTTC.

CDR3 residues: CAISEGRGAGDQPQHF. CDR3 DNA: TGTGCCATCAGTGAGGGTAGGGGGGCAGGCGATCAGCCCCAGCATTTT. This chain connects TRBV10-3 to TRBJ1-5, with D possibly matching TRBD1 (6 bases). The V end lost 2 bases, the J end lost 5 bases, and 16 bases lay between the germline ends. Per the germline V gene, CDR1 is ENHRY and CDR2 is SYGVKD. The CDR3 contains 16 residues.

The count of this clone is one. The chain is built from TRBV19 and TRBJ1-1; the D is unclear. The germline V and J ends were trimmed by 6 bases and 3 bases, with 11 bases remaining between them. The CDR3 sequence is 13 residues long. Germline CDR1 is LNHDA and CDR2 is SQIVND (reference sequence). The CDR3 is CASRESGDTEAFF. CDR3 DNA: TGTGCCAGTAGGGAGAGTGGTGACACTGAAGCTTTCTTT.

This chain uses TRBV6-5 with TRBJ2-5; TRBD2 matches 13 bases. The germline V gene encodes CDR1 MNHEY and CDR2 SVGAGI. V trimming: 4 bases; J trimming: 3 bases; junction bases outside the gene matches: 2. The CDR3 has 15 amino acids. CDR3 amino acids: CASSSGLAGKETQYF. The CDR3 nucleotides are TGTGCCAGCAGTTCGGGACTAGCGGGGAAAGAGACCCAGTACTTC.

The chain carries TRBV30 and TRBJ2-5; D ambiguous. The CDR3 runs to 12 residues. Germline V gene data show CDR1 as GTSNPN and CDR2 as SVGIG (reference sequence). Trimming cost V 2 bases and J 5 bases, with 9 bases left between them. The CDR3 bases are TGTGCCTGGAGTATCGTAGGGGAGACCCAGTACTTC. Translating it yields CAWSIVGETQYF.

Details on this clone: One junction end disagrees with the germline gene, perhaps due to a read error. The chain uses TRBV11-2 and TRBJ1-2; D perhaps matches TRBD1 (6 bases). This CDR3 has 15 amino acids. From germline, CDR1 is SGHAT and CDR2 FQNNGV. For the CDR3, the DNA is TGTGCCAGCAGCTCGACCGGGACACCGTCCTATGGCCACACCTTC. Encoded protein: CASSSTGTPSYGHTF.

The chain employs TRBV7-9 and TRBJ1-4; D gene uncertain. Germline loops: CDR1 SEHNR, CDR2 FQNEAQ (reference sequence). The CDR3 is made up of 16 amino acids. V lost 8 bases and J lost 8, with 24 bases in between. DNA of the CDR3: TGTGCCAGCGCAACGAGGACCGGAGGGCCGGGGGAAAAACTGTTTTTT. Its translation: CASATRTGGPGEKLFF.

In this sample, this clone turned up once. The rearrangement links TRBV18 to TRBJ1-2, with a possible D match to TRBD1 (5 bases). There are 14 residues in the CDR3. CDR1 is KGHSH, CDR2 LQKENI, per germline. Trimming took off 0 bases at V and 6 bases at J, with 11 bases between the two ends. The CDR3 DNA is TGTGCCAGCTCACCACCTTCAGGGATGAATGGCTACACCTTC. It codes for CASSPPSGMNGYTF.

This rearrangement joins TRBV27 to TRBJ1-2; weak D call: TRBD1 (5 bases). V lost 3 bases and J 5 bases, leaving 10 bases between the germline ends. The V gene's germline CDR1 is MNHEY and CDR2 SMNVEV (reference sequence). There are 13 residues in the CDR3. The CDR3 DNA reads TGTGCCAGCAGTTTCGGGGAGGGGTATGGCTACACCTTC. Its translation is CASSFGEGYGYTF.

This chain connects TRBV7-3 to TRBJ2-1, with D possibly being TRBD1 or TRBD2 (5 bases each). The CDR3 sequence is 15 residues long. The germline V and J ends were trimmed by 11 bases and 5 bases, with 22 bases remaining between them. Per germline, CDR1 SGHTA and CDR2 FQGTGA. The CDR3 DNA is TGTGCCGGCTATCCCGGGACCCCGTACCACAATGAGCAGTTCTTC. Translating gives CAGYPGTPYHNEQFF.

The rearrangement uses TRBV28 and TRBJ1-5; maybe TRBD1 (5 bases). This CDR3 is 14 amino acids long. Germline CDR1 reads MDHEN; CDR2 reads SYDVKM. Trimming stripped 6 bases from V and 9 bases from J, with 18 bases between. CDR3 nucleotides: TGTGCCAGCAGCCCTGCGGGGGTGGATGGGCCCCAGCATTTT. Its protein product is CASSPAGVDGPQHF. The full variable domain, in which reference TRBV28 and TRBJ1-5 provide the parts outside the CDR3, is DVKVTQSSRYLVKRTGEKVFLECVQDMDHENMFWYRQDPGLGLRLIYFSYDVKMKEKGDIPEGYSVSREKKERFSLILESASTNQTSMYLCASSPAGVDGPQHFGDGTRLSIL.

The chain employs TRBV24-1 and TRBJ2-3; 10 bases line up with TRBD2. J was trimmed by 0 bases and V by 3 bases; bases with no gene match: 2. The CDR3 spans 16 residues. Germline V lookup: CDR1 KGHDR, CDR2 SFDVKD. CDR3 amino acids: CATSDATSGSTDTQYF. CDR3 nucleotide sequence: TGTGCCACCAGTGATGCGACTAGCGGGAGCACAGATACGCAGTATTTT.

This rearrangement joins TRBV10-1 to TRBJ1-1; no firm D call. Deletions cut 1 base from V and 4 bases from J, with 10 bases between. CDR1 and CDR2 from the germline V gene are WNHNN and SYGVQD (reference sequence). The CDR3 consists of 14 residues. CDR3 nucleotides: TGCGCCAGCAGTGAGTTAGCGGAAACCACTGAAGCTTTCTTT. It yields the protein CASSELAETTEAFF.

This clone was detected only once. Germline and junction disagree at one end, which may indicate a read error. The gene calls are TRBV27 and TRBJ2-5, with D perhaps TRBD1 or TRBD2 (5 bases each). The CDR3 extends over 15 amino acids. CDR1 and CDR2 (germline): MNHEY, SMNVEV (reference sequence). CDR3 amino acids: CAGSPTRGVGETQYF. CDR3 bases: TGTGCCGGCAGTCCGACCCGGGGCGTCGGGGAGACCCAGTACTTC.

The chain links TRBV6-5 to TRBJ2-1; 7 bases are shared with TRBD1. Germline values: CDR1 MNHEY, CDR2 SVGAGI. CDR3 length: 15 amino acids. V was clipped by 0 bases and J by 5 bases; unmatched bases: 4. The CDR3 protein is CASSYSFTGDNEQFF. The CDR3 DNA reads TGTGCCAGCAGTTACTCATTTACAGGGGACAATGAGCAGTTCTTC.

J is TRBJ1-2 and V is TRBV23-1; 9 bases map to TRBD1. TRBV23-1 is labeled an ORF, and its function is uncertain. Trimming took 3 bases from V and 8 from J; bases not matched to a gene: 10. The CDR3 spans 15 residues. The CDR3 sequence: CASSQESGQGGGYTF. CDR3 nucleotide sequence: TGCGCCAGCAGTCAGGAGTCGGGACAGGGTGGCGGCTACACCTTC.

V and J are TRBV7-6 and TRBJ2-2; unclear D gene. The length of the CDR3 is 16 residues. Germline V gene sequence: CDR1 SGHVS, CDR2 FNYEAQ. The V end was cut by 2 bases, the J end by 0 bases, with 10 bases between. Here the CDR3 DNA reads TGTGCCAGCAGCTTACAGACTGGGTCGAACACCGGGGAGCTGTTTTTT. It yields the protein CASSLQTGSNTGELFF.

This clone was seen only once. The chain has TRBV19 and TRBJ2-7, with 9 bases matching TRBD1. This CDR3 is built from 16 residues. Trimming took 0 bases from V and 4 from J; bases not matched to a gene: 7. The germline gives CDR1 LNHDA, CDR2 SQIVND (reference sequence). The DNA for the CDR3 is TGTGCCAGTAGTATAGATCACGGACAGGGGACATACGAGCAGTACTTC. It codes for CASSIDHGQGTYEQYF.

This sequence joins TRBV6-5 and TRBJ1-6; a weak D match, TRBD1 (5 bases). This CDR3 contains 14 residues. V was trimmed by 1 base and J by 10 bases, leaving 11 bases between them. Germline V gene sequence: CDR1 MNHEY, CDR2 SVGAGI. CDR3 sequence: CASSYFQGSSPLHF. The CDR3 nucleotides are TGTGCCAGCAGTTACTTCCAGGGAAGCTCACCCCTCCACTTT.

This clone was seen a handful of times. The chain combines TRBV18 with TRBJ1-2; TRBD1 matches 8 bases. The CDR3 length is 14 residues. Unmatched junction bases numbered 1, after V lost 3 bases and J lost 1 base. From germline, CDR1 is KGHSH and CDR2 LQKENI. The DNA for the CDR3 is TGTGCCAGCTCACCGGGACAGGATAACTATGGCTACACCTTC. Translating it yields CASSPGQDNYGYTF. The full variable domain, its missing parts supplied by reference TRBV18 and TRBJ1-2, is NAGVMQNPRHLVRRRGQEARLRCSPMKGHSHVYWYRQLPEEGLKFMVYLQKENIIDESGMPKERFSAEFPKEGPSILRIQQVVRGDSAAYFCASSPGQDNYGYTFGSGTRLTVV.

The chain uses TRBV27 and TRBJ2-3, with 10 bases identical to TRBD1. Germline trimming cut 6 bases from V and 4 bases from J; bases unmatched to any gene: 4. CDR1 is MNHEY and CDR2 is SMNVEV in the germline V gene (reference sequence). This CDR3 is 14 amino acids long. CDR3 region: CASSYGQGADTQYF. The CDR3 DNA reads as TGTGCCAGCAGCTACGGACAGGGGGCAGATACGCAGTATTTT.

The chain employs TRBV5-1 and TRBJ2-5; D may correspond to TRBD1 or TRBD2 (5 bases each). The germline V gene encodes CDR1 SGHRS and CDR2 YFSETQ. The CDR3 consists of 14 residues. V gave up 4 bases and J gave up 5 bases, with 15 bases separating them. The chain's CDR3 is CASSPTGASETQYF. CDR3 coding DNA: TGCGCCAGCAGCCCTACCGGGGCCTCGGAGACCCAGTACTTC.

The chain combines TRBV5-1 with TRBJ2-2; 8 nucleotides match TRBD2. The CDR3 consists of 15 residues. Per the germline V gene, CDR1 is SGHRS and CDR2 is YFSETQ. V shed 4 bases, J shed 2 bases, and the junction held 4 bases outside the gene matches. Here the CDR3 DNA reads TGCGCCAGCAGCCAAACTAGCGGTAACACCGGGGAGCTGTTTTTT. This codes for CASSQTSGNTGELFF.

The J gene is TRBJ1-3, the V gene TRBV7-2; no clear D gene. CDR3 length equals 15 residues. The V end was cut by 2 bases, the J end by 5 bases, with 13 bases between. CDR1 SGHTA and CDR2 FQGNSA come from the germline V gene. This chain's CDR3 is CASSLTGVRRNTIYF. Here the CDR3 DNA reads TGTGCCAGCAGCTTAACTGGTGTCAGGAGAAACACCATATATTTT.

This clone was recorded once. The chain links TRBV7-3 to TRBJ2-1; 8 bases are shared with TRBD1. CDR1 and CDR2 (germline): SGHTA, FQGTGA. The CDR3 spans 15 residues. V lost 0 bases to trimming and J lost 8 bases; unmatched junction nucleotides: 6. The CDR3 sequence: CASSLTGQGLDEQFF. CDR3 nucleotides: TGTGCCAGCAGCTTAACAGGACAGGGCCTCGATGAGCAGTTCTTC.

V gene TRBV10-3 combines with J gene TRBJ2-1, with 11 nucleotides matching TRBD2. This CDR3 comprises 17 residues. The germline gives CDR1 ENHRY, CDR2 SYGVKD. V trimming: 1 base; J trimming: 9 bases; junction bases outside the gene matches: 11. The CDR3: CAISELDGSGGAVEQFF. In DNA form, the CDR3 reads TGTGCCATCAGTGAGTTGGATGGTAGCGGGGGGGCCGTTGAGCAGTTCTTC.

This rearrangement joins TRBV7-9 to TRBJ1-1, with D tentatively TRBD1 (5 bases). V dropped 5 bases and J dropped 4 bases, with 11 bases sitting between them. Germline loops: CDR1 SEHNR, CDR2 FQNEAQ (reference sequence). This CDR3 is built from 13 residues. The CDR3 coding sequence is TGTGCCAGCAGCGATTGGGGGATCACTGAAGCTTTCTTT. Protein: CASSDWGITEAFF.

The chain is built from TRBV7-8 and TRBJ2-3; D perhaps matches TRBD2 (5 bases). The CDR3 sequence is 12 residues long. Germline lookup yields CDR1 SGHVS and CDR2 FQNEAQ. Trimming shortened V by 4 bases and J by 10 bases, and 12 bases separated the two germline ends. The CDR3 coding sequence is TGTGCCAGCAGCTCCAACGGGATTGCGCAGTATTTT. This sequence encodes CASSSNGIAQYF. Full variable domain (rest looked up from reference TRBV7-8 and TRBJ2-3): GAGVSQSPRYKVAKRGQDVALRCDPISGHVSLFWYQQALGQGPEFLTYFQNEAQLDKSGLPSDRFFAERPEGSVSTLKIQRTQQEDSAVYLCASSSNGIAQYFGPGTRLTVL.

The rearrangement joins TRBV28 to TRBJ1-2; the D is unclear. This CDR3 has 13 residues. CDR1 is MDHEN, CDR2 SYDVKM, per germline. V lost 6 bases and J lost 0, with 8 bases in between. The chain's CDR3 is CASRTPPNYGYTF. As DNA, the CDR3 is TGTGCCAGCAGGACACCCCCTAACTATGGCTACACCTTC.